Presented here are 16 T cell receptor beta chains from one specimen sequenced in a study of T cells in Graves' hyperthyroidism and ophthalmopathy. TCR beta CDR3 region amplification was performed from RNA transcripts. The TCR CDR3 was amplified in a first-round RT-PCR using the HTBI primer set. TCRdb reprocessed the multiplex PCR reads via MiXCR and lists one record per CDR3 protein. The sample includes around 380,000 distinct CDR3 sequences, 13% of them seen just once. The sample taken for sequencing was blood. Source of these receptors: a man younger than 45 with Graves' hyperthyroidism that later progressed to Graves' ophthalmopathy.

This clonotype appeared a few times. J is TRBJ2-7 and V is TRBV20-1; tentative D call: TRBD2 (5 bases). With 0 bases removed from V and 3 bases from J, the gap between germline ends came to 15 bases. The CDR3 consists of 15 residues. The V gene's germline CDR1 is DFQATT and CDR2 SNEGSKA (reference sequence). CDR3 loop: CSARDPLLANYEQYF. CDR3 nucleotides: TGCAGTGCTAGAGACCCCCTGCTAGCCAACTACGAGCAGTACTTC.

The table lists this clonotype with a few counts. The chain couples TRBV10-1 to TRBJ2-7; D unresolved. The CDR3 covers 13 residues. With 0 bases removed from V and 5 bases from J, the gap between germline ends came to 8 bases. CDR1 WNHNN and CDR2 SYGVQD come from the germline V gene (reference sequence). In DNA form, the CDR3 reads TGCGCCAGCAGTGAGTCTAGCTTGCACGAGCAGTACTTC. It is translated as CASSESSLHEQYF.

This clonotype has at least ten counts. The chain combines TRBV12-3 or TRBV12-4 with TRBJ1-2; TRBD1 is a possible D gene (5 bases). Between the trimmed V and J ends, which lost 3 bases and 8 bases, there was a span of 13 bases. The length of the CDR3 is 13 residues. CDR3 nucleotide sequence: TGTGCCAGCAGTTTGTGGGGCGTGTCCGGCTACACCTTC. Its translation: CASSLWGVSGYTF.

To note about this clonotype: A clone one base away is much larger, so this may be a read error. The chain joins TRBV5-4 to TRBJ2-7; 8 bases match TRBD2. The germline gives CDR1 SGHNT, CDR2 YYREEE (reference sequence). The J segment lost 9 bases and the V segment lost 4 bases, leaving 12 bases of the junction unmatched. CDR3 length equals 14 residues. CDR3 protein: CASSPRGGVHGQYF. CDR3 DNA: TGTGCCAGCAGCCCACGGGGGGGCGTACACGGGCAGTACTTC.

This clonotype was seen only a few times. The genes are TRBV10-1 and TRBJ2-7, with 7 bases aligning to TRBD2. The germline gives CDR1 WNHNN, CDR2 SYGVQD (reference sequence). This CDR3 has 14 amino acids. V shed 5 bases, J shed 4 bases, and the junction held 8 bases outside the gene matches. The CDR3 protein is CASSPWAAGYEQYF. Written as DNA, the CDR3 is TGCGCCAGCAGTCCGTGGGCAGCGGGATACGAGCAGTACTTC.

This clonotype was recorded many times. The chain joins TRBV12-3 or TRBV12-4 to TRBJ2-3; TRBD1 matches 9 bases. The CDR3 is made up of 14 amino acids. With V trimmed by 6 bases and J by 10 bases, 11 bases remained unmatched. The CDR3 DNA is TGTGCCAGCAGCCTAAACCGACAGGGGGAAGCGCAGTATTTT. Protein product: CASSLNRQGEAQYF.

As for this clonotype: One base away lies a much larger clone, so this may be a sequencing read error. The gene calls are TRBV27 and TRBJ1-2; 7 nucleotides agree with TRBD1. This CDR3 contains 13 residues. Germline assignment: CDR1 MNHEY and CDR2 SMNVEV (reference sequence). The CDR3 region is CASSLAGGSGCTF. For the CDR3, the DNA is TGTGCCAGCAGTTTAGCAGGGGGAAGTGGCTGCACCTTC.

The CDR3 spells CASSPGGAREEQYF. Written as DNA, the CDR3 is TGTGCCAGCAGCCCCGGGGGGGCCAGAGAAGAGCAGTACTTC. J is TRBJ2-7 and V is TRBV28; 8 bases agree with TRBD2. V shed 6 bases and J 7 bases; nucleotides not matched to a gene: 11. The germline V gene encodes CDR1 MDHEN and CDR2 SYDVKM. The CDR3 loop spans 14 amino acids. Using reference TRBV28 and TRBJ2-7 for the parts outside the CDR3, the full variable domain is DVKVTQSSRYLVKRTGEKVFLECVQDMDHENMFWYRQDPGLGLRLIYFSYDVKMKEKGDIPEGYSVSREKKERFSLILESASTNQTSMYLCASSPGGAREEQYFGPGTRLTVT.

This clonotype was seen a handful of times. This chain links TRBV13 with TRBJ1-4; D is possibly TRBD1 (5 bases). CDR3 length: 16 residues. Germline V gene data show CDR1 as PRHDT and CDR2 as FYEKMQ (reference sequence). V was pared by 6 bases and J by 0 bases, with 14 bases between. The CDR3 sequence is CASSFFTGATNEKLFF. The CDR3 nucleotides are TGTGCCAGCAGTTTCTTCACGGGGGCAACTAATGAAAAACTGTTTTTT.

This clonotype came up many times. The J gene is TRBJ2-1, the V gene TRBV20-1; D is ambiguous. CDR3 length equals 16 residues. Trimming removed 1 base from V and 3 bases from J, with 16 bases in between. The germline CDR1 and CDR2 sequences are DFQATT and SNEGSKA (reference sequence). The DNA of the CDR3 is TGCAGTGCTAGAGGCACAATGCAGTTACGCTACAATGAGCAGTTCTTC. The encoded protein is CSARGTMQLRYNEQFF.

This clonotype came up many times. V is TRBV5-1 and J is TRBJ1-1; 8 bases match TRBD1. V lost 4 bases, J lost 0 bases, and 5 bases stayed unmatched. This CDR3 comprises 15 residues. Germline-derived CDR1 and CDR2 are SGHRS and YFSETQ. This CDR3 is CASSIPGQVNTEAFF. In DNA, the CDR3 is TGCGCCAGCAGCATACCGGGACAGGTGAACACTGAAGCTTTCTTT.

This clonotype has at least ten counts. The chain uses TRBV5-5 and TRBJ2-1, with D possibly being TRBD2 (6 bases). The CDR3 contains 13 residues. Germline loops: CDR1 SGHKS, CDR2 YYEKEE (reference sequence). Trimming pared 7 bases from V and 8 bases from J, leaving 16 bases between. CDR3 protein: CASGGLARDEQFF. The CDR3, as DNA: TGTGCCAGCGGGGGACTCGCTAGGGATGAGCAGTTCTTC. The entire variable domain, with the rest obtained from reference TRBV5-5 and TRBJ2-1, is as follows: DAGVTQSPTHLIKTRGQQVTLRCSPISGHKSVSWYQQVLGQGPQFIFQYYEKEERGRGNFPDRFSARQFPNYSSELNVNALLLGDSALYLCASGGLARDEQFFGPGTRLTVL.

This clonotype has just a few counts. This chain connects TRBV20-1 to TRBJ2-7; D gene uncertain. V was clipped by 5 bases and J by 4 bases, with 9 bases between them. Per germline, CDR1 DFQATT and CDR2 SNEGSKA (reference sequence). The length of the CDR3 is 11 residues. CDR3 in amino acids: CSAGVKYEQYF. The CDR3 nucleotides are TGCAGTGCTGGGGTAAAGTACGAGCAGTACTTC.

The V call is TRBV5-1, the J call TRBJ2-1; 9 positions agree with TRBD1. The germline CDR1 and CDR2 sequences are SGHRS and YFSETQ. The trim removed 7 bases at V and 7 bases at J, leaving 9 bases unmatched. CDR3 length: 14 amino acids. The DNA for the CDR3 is TGCGCCAGCGGCACCGGGACAGGGCGGAATGAGCAGTTCTTC. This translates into CASGTGTGRNEQFF.

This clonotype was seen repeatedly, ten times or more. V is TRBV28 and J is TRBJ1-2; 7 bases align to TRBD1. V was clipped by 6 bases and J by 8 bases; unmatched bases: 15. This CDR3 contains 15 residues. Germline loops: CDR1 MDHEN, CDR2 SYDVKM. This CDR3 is CASRPSGTARRGYTF. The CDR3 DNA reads TGTGCCAGCAGACCCTCCGGGACAGCCCGTCGGGGCTACACCTTC.

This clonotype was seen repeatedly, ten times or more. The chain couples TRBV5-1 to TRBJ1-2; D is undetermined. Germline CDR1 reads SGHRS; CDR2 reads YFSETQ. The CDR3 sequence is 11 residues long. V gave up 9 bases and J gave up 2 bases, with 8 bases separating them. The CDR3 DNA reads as TGCGCCACCAAAACCAACTATGGCTACACCTTC. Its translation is CATKTNYGYTF.